The 22 T cell receptor beta chains reported below all come from one sample, sequenced in a study of blood T cell repertoires in COVID-19 (TCRdb year 2020). Receptors were amplified or captured by the immunoSEQ multiplex PCR assay. As stored in TCRdb, this immuneACCESS dataset retains in-frame rearrangements with V and J assigned. A fraction of the clones does not appear; measured against another copy, unresolved V genes explain less than half of the discrepancy, and the remainder lacks a known reason. The sample profile shows around 270,000 clones; approximately 85% of them were found once. In total, the top ten clones hold roughly 4% of the sample. The sequencing input was PBMCs or T cells enriched from blood (not recorded which). Source of these receptors: a woman younger than 45 who had recovered from COVID-19.

V is TRBV19 and J is TRBJ2-5; tentatively, D is TRBD2 (6 bases). Germline CDR1 and CDR2: LNHDA and SQIVND (reference sequence). This CDR3 comprises 15 residues. Deletions cut 3 bases from V and 7 bases from J, with 18 bases between. CDR3: CASSISRGDGLTQYF. The CDR3 DNA is TGTGCCAGTAGTATCTCGCGGGGCGACGGGTTGACCCAGTACTTC. Using reference TRBV19 and TRBJ2-5 for the parts outside the CDR3, the full variable domain is DGGITQSPKYLFRKEGQNVTLSCEQNLNHDAMYWYRQDPGQGLRLIYYSQIVNDFQKGDIAEGYSVSREKKESFPLTVTSAQKNPTAFYLCASSISRGDGLTQYFGPGTRLLVL.

The chain is built from TRBV5-1 and TRBJ2-7, with 10 bases matching TRBD1. J lost 7 bases, V lost 7 bases, and 11 bases had no gene match. Germline V gene data show CDR1 as SGHRS and CDR2 as YFSETQ. The CDR3 is made up of 14 amino acids. This CDR3 is CASGRDRGVEEQYF. The CDR3 DNA reads as TGCGCCAGCGGCCGGGACAGGGGTGTGGAGGAGCAGTACTTC. The full variable domain, its missing parts supplied by reference TRBV5-1 and TRBJ2-7, is KAGVTQTPRYLIKTRGQQVTLSCSPISGHRSVSWYQQTPGQGLQFLFEYFSETQRNKGNFPGRFSGRQFSNSRSEMNVSTLELGDSALYLCASGRDRGVEEQYFGPGTRLTVT.

CDR3 amino acids: CASRFPPTTSGSPSPEQYF. For the CDR3, the DNA is TGTGCAAGTCGCTTTCCGCCGACGACTAGCGGGAGTCCAAGCCCAGAGCAGTACTTC. This sequence joins TRBV12-2 and TRBJ2-7; TRBD2, as called in the table, went unchecked against the DNA. TRBV12-2 corresponds to a pseudogene. This CDR3 comprises 19 residues.

The chain joins TRBV7-9 to TRBJ1-2, with D maybe TRBD1 (5 bases). This CDR3 spans 12 amino acids. Trimming cost V 3 bases and J 8 bases, with 10 bases left between them. CDR1 SEHNR and CDR2 FQNEAQ come from the germline V gene (reference sequence). CDR3 in amino acids: CASSLSGQGYTF. The DNA of the CDR3 is TGTGCCAGCAGCTTGTCAGGGCAGGGCTACACCTTC.

The gene calls are TRBV5-4 and TRBJ2-5; weak D call: TRBD2 (5 bases). Per the germline V gene, CDR1 is SGHNT and CDR2 is YYREEE (reference sequence). V was trimmed by 2 bases and J by 1 base, leaving 12 bases between them. The CDR3 extends over 15 amino acids. CDR3 sequence (DNA): TGTGCCAGCAGCTTTGGAGGCCGTAGCCAAGAGACCCAGTACTTC. Encoded protein: CASSFGGRSQETQYF.

The J gene is TRBJ2-7, the V gene TRBV15; 7 bases match TRBD2. J lost 4 bases, V lost 7 bases, and 19 bases had no gene match. The germline V gene has CDR1 LNHNV and CDR2 YYDKDF (reference sequence). The CDR3 covers 17 residues. CDR3 region: CATTPYPSSSGSYEQYF. The CDR3 DNA reads TGTGCCACCACCCCGTATCCGTCGTCTAGCGGCTCTTACGAGCAGTACTTC.

The rearrangement uses TRBV21-1 and TRBJ2-3; the D call in the table, TRBD2, was not verified against the DNA. TRBV21-1 is tagged as a pseudogene. The CDR3 sequence is 18 residues long. DNA of the CDR3: TGTGCCAGCAGCAAAGCGGGAGAAGCGGGGGGCCAGGTAGATACGCAGTATTTT. Its protein is CASSKAGEAGGQVDTQYF.

This clone appeared once. The V call is TRBV2, the J call TRBJ1-4; 7 nucleotides agree with TRBD1. The germline V gene encodes CDR1 SNHLY and CDR2 FYNNEI. CDR3 length equals 15 residues. V dropped 8 bases and J dropped 5; count of bases not matched to a gene: 11. In nucleotides, the CDR3 is TGTGCCAGCGCAAAGAGGGACAGCGAAAATGAAAAACTGTTTTTT. Encoded protein: CASAKRDSENEKLFF.

In nucleotides, the CDR3 is TGTGCCAGCAGTTCCGGACAGGGGGCGAGGAACGAGCAGTACTTC. Translation gives CASSSGQGARNEQYF. The chain links TRBV28 to TRBJ2-7; TRBD1 agrees at 11 bases. The V gene end was trimmed by 4 bases and the J gene end by 5 bases; junction bases not matched to a gene: 7. The CDR3 length is 15 residues. Germline loops: CDR1 MDHEN, CDR2 SYDVKM.

This clone was seen only a few times. This chain links TRBV5-5 with TRBJ1-6; D possibly corresponds to TRBD1 (6 bases). Trimming left V 4 bases short and J 7 bases short, with 9 bases between. Germline values: CDR1 SGHKS, CDR2 YYEKEE (reference sequence). The CDR3 covers 13 residues. DNA of the CDR3: TGTGCCAGCAGCCGGGACACCAATTCACCCCTCCACTTT. Encoded protein: CASSRDTNSPLHF.

This clone occurred many times. The genes are TRBV6-5 and TRBJ1-1, with D possibly matching TRBD1 (5 bases). The CDR3 is 16 amino acids. Deletions cut 2 bases from V and 0 bases from J, with 13 bases between. CDR1 and CDR2 (germline): MNHEY, SVGAGI. This CDR3 reads CASSYARQTMNTEAFF. CDR3 in DNA: TGTGCCAGCAGTTACGCGAGACAGACCATGAACACTGAAGCTTTCTTT.

The rearrangement uses TRBV7-9 and TRBJ1-2; 8 nucleotides agree with TRBD1. CDR3 length: 17 residues. The trim removed 5 bases at V and 6 bases at J, leaving 17 bases unmatched. The germline V gene encodes CDR1 SEHNR and CDR2 FQNEAQ (reference sequence). Here the CDR3 reads CASSPGTGPTNSDGYTF. The CDR3 nucleotides are TGTGCCAGCAGCCCCGGGACAGGCCCAACCAATTCCGATGGCTACACCTTC. The whole variable domain, filled in from reference TRBV7-9 and TRBJ1-2, reads DTGVSQNPRHKITKRGQNVTFRCDPISEHNRLYWYRQTLGQGPEFLTYFQNEAQLEKSRLLSDRFSAERPKGSFSTLEIQRTEQGDSAMYLCASSPGTGPTNSDGYTFGSGTRLTVV.

The chain recombines TRBV19 with TRBJ2-7, with D maybe TRBD1 (6 bases). CDR1 and CDR2 from the germline V gene are LNHDA and SQIVND (reference sequence). This CDR3 comprises 15 residues. The V end was cut by 2 bases, the J end by 3 bases, with 14 bases between. The CDR3 here is CASSILTGRSYEQYF. The CDR3 DNA is TGTGCCAGTAGTATACTAACAGGGAGAAGCTACGAGCAGTACTTC.

The table lists this clone with a count of one. This chain links TRBV12-3 or TRBV12-4 with TRBJ1-4; possible D gene TRBD1, 5 bases. The CDR3 is 13 amino acids. V was cut by 1 base and J by 8 bases, with 8 bases left in between. CDR3 bases: TGTGCCAGCAGTTTAGAAGGGGCCGAAAAACTGTTTTTT. It codes for CASSLEGAEKLFF.

In regard to this clone: Its ends do not fully match the called genes, so a read error is possible. The rearrangement uses TRBV5-1 and TRBJ2-3; D call uncertain. Germline lookup yields CDR1 SGHRS and CDR2 YFSETQ. This CDR3 spans 13 amino acids. This CDR3 reads CASSLGVTDTQCF. DNA of the CDR3: TGCGCCAGCAGCTTGGGGGTCACAGATACGCAGTGTTTT.

V and J are TRBV2 and TRBJ2-2, with 11 nucleotides matching TRBD1. The CDR3 length is 15 residues. The trim removed 6 bases at V and 5 bases at J, leaving 5 bases unmatched. Germline V lookup: CDR1 SNHLY, CDR2 FYNNEI. CDR3 in amino acids: CASRLGQGATGELFF. CDR3 coding DNA: TGTGCCAGCAGGCTCGGACAGGGGGCAACCGGGGAGCTGTTTTTT.

This sequence joins TRBV14 and TRBJ2-7, with D perhaps matching TRBD1 (6 bases). The V and J ends lost 4 bases and 2 bases respectively, with 12 bases between them. This CDR3 has 14 residues. Germline lookup yields CDR1 SGHDN and CDR2 FVKESK. The CDR3 loop reads CASSRGQGTYEQYF. CDR3 DNA: TGTGCCAGCAGCCGGGGGCAGGGGACCTACGAGCAGTACTTC.

The chain employs TRBV12-3 or TRBV12-4 and TRBJ1-1; D is undetermined. The CDR3 sequence is 11 residues long. V was clipped by 7 bases and J by 0 bases, with 3 bases between them. The CDR3 loop is CASTLNTEAFF. The DNA of the CDR3 is TGTGCCAGCACCTTGAACACTGAAGCTTTCTTT.

This chain joins TRBV4-1 and TRBJ1-6; TRBD1 is a possible D gene (6 bases). V lost 0 bases and J 7 bases, leaving 22 bases between the germline ends. CDR1 and CDR2 from the germline V gene are MGHRA and YSYEKL. The length of the CDR3 is 19 residues. CDR3 sequence (DNA): TGCGCCAGCAGCCAAGATCCGCCACAGGGCTCGATGCGAAATTCACCCCTCCACTTT. Amino acid sequence: CASSQDPPQGSMRNSPLHF.

This clone has more than one count but fewer than ten. The chain combines TRBV7-9 with TRBJ1-1; 7 bases line up with TRBD1. The germline V gene encodes CDR1 SEHNR and CDR2 FQNEAQ (reference sequence). The J segment lost 8 bases and the V segment lost 5 bases, leaving 8 bases of the junction unmatched. The CDR3 is 13 amino acids. The CDR3: CASSQRDSSEAFF. The CDR3 DNA reads TGTGCCAGCAGCCAACGGGACAGCTCAGAAGCTTTCTTT.

This clone has a handful of counts. The V and J genes are TRBV5-6 and TRBJ2-5, with 8 bases fitting TRBD1. The CDR3 has 14 amino acids. The V segment lost 4 bases and the J segment 6 bases; nucleotides outside the gene matches: 8. CDR1 SGHDT and CDR2 YYEEEE come from the germline V gene. The chain's CDR3 is CASSPQGAEKTQYF. Here the CDR3 DNA reads TGTGCCAGCAGCCCTCAGGGGGCGGAAAAGACCCAGTACTTC.

The chain recombines TRBV30 with TRBJ1-1; 9 bases are a match to TRBD1. Germline-derived CDR1 and CDR2 are GTSNPN and SVGIG (reference sequence). The CDR3 extends over 12 amino acids. Trimming took 8 bases from V and 5 from J; bases not matched to a gene: 6. CDR3 residues: CAHRQGETEAFF. Here the CDR3 DNA reads TGTGCCCACAGACAGGGGGAGACTGAAGCTTTCTTT.